The 29 T cell receptor beta chains in this list originate from one sample, sequenced in a study of CD8+ T cells in alopecia areata (dated by TCRdb to 2016 to 2018). Library creation used the immunoSEQ multiplex PCR assay. RNA was extracted from all samples and reverse transcribed into cDNA, which served as template for TCR sequencing. What TCRdb holds here is the immuneACCESS table cut down to in-frame rearrangements. Part of the clones is not present; checked against another copy, under half of the missing clones reflect an unresolved V gene, and the others are unexplained. Counted in this sample were 150,000 or so clones; 45% to 60% of them appeared once. The ten largest account for approximately 6.8% of the sample. The material sequenced was CD4+ T cells sorted from blood. These receptors were taken from a human donor with alopecia areata.

V usage is TRBV6-5 and J usage is TRBJ2-7, with 9 bases matching TRBD2. Looked up from germline, CDR1 is MNHEY and CDR2 is SVGAGI. This CDR3 spans 14 amino acids. V lost 11 bases, J lost 7 bases, and 15 bases stayed unmatched. The CDR3: CASNKASGTGEQYF. For the CDR3, the DNA is TGTGCCTCCAATAAGGCTAGCGGGACCGGTGAGCAGTACTTC.

V gene TRBV2 combines with J gene TRBJ1-1; D unclear. V lost 10 bases and J lost 1, with 13 bases in between. This CDR3 is 13 amino acids long. Germline V lookup: CDR1 SNHLY, CDR2 FYNNEI. Written as DNA, the CDR3 is TGTGCCACCACAGAATACCCGAACACTGAAGCTTTCTTT. This sequence encodes CATTEYPNTEAFF.

J is TRBJ2-5 and V is TRBV15; D tentatively fits TRBD1 or TRBD2 (5 bases each). V lost 0 bases, J lost 1 base, and 9 bases lay in between. Per the germline V gene, CDR1 is LNHNV and CDR2 is YYDKDF (reference sequence). The length of the CDR3 is 15 residues. CDR3 amino acids: CATSRDQGPQETQYF. CDR3 nucleotides: TGTGCCACCAGCAGAGATCAGGGACCCCAAGAGACCCAGTACTTC.

The rearrangement uses TRBV2 and TRBJ2-7; TRBD2 agrees at 7 bases. Germline CDR1 reads SNHLY; CDR2 reads FYNNEI. The CDR3 is 14 residues long. Trimming at V came to 6 bases and at J to 6 bases, leaving 11 bases not matched to a gene. CDR3 bases: TGTGCCAGCAGAAGGGACTACCCATCGGTCGAGCAGTACTTC. Amino acid sequence: CASRRDYPSVEQYF.

This clone has just a few counts. The V gene is TRBV29-1, the J gene TRBJ2-3; D is unclear. Germline lookup yields CDR1 SQVTM and CDR2 ANQGSEA. With 3 bases removed from V and 13 bases from J, the gap between germline ends came to 11 bases. The CDR3 length is 10 residues. CDR3 in amino acids: CSVEDTQEYF. CDR3 nucleotides: TGCAGCGTTGAGGATACGCAGGAGTATTTT.

The chain is built from TRBV2 and TRBJ2-5; 10 bases map to TRBD2. Per the germline V gene, CDR1 is SNHLY and CDR2 is FYNNEI. V shed 6 bases and J 1 base; nucleotides not matched to a gene: 8. This CDR3 region has 16 residues. CDR3 nucleotide sequence: TGTGCCAGCAGAGGGACCGGACTAGCGGCCCAAGAGACCCAGTACTTC. Amino acids: CASRGTGLAAQETQYF.

The chain has TRBV6-5 and TRBJ1-1; D is possibly TRBD1 (5 bases). The germline V and J ends were trimmed by 8 bases and 3 bases, with 16 bases remaining between them. Per the germline V gene, CDR1 is MNHEY and CDR2 is SVGAGI. This CDR3 is built from 14 residues. CDR3 loop: CASGDGEIYTEAFF. As DNA, the CDR3 is TGTGCCAGCGGGGACGGAGAGATATACACTGAAGCTTTCTTT.

Of note for this clone: The same CDR3 also results from other DNA sequences found in this sample. The chain links TRBV7-3 to TRBJ2-1; 11 bases fit TRBD2. The germline V gene encodes CDR1 SGHTA and CDR2 FQGTGA. The trim removed 5 bases at V and 6 bases at J, leaving 6 bases unmatched. There are 15 residues in the CDR3. The CDR3 protein is CASSPLAGGGNEQFF. CDR3 nucleotides: TGTGCCAGCAGCCCGTTAGCGGGAGGGGGCAATGAGCAGTTCTTC.

In this sample, this clone turned up a few times. This chain links TRBV29-1 with TRBJ2-7; 11 nucleotides agree with TRBD2. The CDR3 covers 14 residues. CDR1 is SQVTM, CDR2 ANQGSEA, per germline. Unmatched junction bases numbered 7, after V lost 7 bases and J lost 2 bases. CDR3: CSGQLAGVTYEQYF. The CDR3 DNA reads as TGCAGCGGACAACTAGCGGGAGTAACCTACGAGCAGTACTTC.

This clone is large. The rearrangement uses TRBV7-2 and TRBJ1-5, with TRBD1 identical over 7 bases. Trimming cost V 5 bases and J 2 bases; bases outside gene matches: 3. The CDR3 has 14 residues. Germline V gene data show CDR1 as SGHTA and CDR2 as FQGNSA. CDR3 region: CASSIDRGNQPQHF. For the CDR3, the DNA is TGTGCCAGCAGCATTGACAGGGGCAATCAGCCCCAGCATTTT.

The chain employs TRBV15 and TRBJ2-5, with D possibly being TRBD1 or TRBD2 (5 bases each). The CDR3 extends over 15 amino acids. The germline V gene has CDR1 LNHNV and CDR2 YYDKDF (reference sequence). V lost 0 bases and J lost 3, with 11 bases in between. In nucleotides, the CDR3 is TGTGCCACCAGCAGAGATCTTGGGGGAGAAGAGACCCAGTACTTC. This sequence encodes CATSRDLGGEETQYF.

The V call is TRBV28, the J call TRBJ2-5; D assignment may be TRBD1 or TRBD2 (5 bases each). V lost 8 bases, J lost 4 bases, and 11 bases lay in between. Germline values: CDR1 MDHEN, CDR2 SYDVKM. The CDR3 consists of 12 residues. CDR3 loop: CASGTSGETQYF. In DNA, the CDR3 is TGTGCCAGCGGGACGTCGGGAGAGACCCAGTACTTC.

This clone was seen only a few times. The CDR3 nucleotides read TGCAGCGTTAGTCCGACAGACTACGAGCAGTACTTC. Protein product: CSVSPTDYEQYF. The rearrangement joins TRBV29-1 to TRBJ2-7; the D gene is possibly TRBD1 (5 bases). CDR1 SQVTM and CDR2 ANQGSEA come from the germline V gene. Trimming stripped 5 bases from V and 3 bases from J, with 11 bases between. The CDR3 is 12 residues long.

This clone came up a few times. V and J are TRBV29-1 and TRBJ2-5; D may correspond to TRBD1 or TRBD2 (5 bases each). This CDR3 is built from 11 residues. Germline values: CDR1 SQVTM, CDR2 ANQGSEA. The ends were cut back, 8 bases at V and 7 bases at J, with 14 bases in the middle. In DNA form, the CDR3 reads TGCAGCCCGAGCTTTGGGGGGACCCAGTACTTC. Translated, it gives CSPSFGGTQYF. Full variable domain (outside the CDR3, taken from reference TRBV29-1 and TRBJ2-5): SAVISQKPSRDICQRGTSLTIQCQVDSQVTMMFWYRQQPGQSLTLIATANQGSEATYESGFVIDKFPISRPNLTFSTLTVSNMSPEDSSIYLCSPSFGGTQYFGPGTRLLVL.

The genes are TRBV2 and TRBJ2-1; D unclear. The V gene's germline CDR1 is SNHLY and CDR2 FYNNEI. The CDR3 loop spans 15 amino acids. V was cut by 6 bases and J by 0 bases, with 12 bases left in between. CDR3 amino acids: CASRQNSHSYNEQFF. In DNA form, the CDR3 reads TGTGCCAGCAGGCAGAATTCCCACTCCTACAATGAGCAGTTCTTC.

The V gene is TRBV5-1, the J gene TRBJ2-7; D is possibly TRBD1 or TRBD2 (5 bases each). Trimming removed 4 bases at V and 3 bases at J, with 11 bases between. This CDR3 has 13 residues. Looked up from germline, CDR1 is SGHRS and CDR2 is YFSETQ. The CDR3 sequence: CASSQGTGYEQYF. In DNA form, the CDR3 reads TGCGCCAGCAGCCAAGGGACCGGCTACGAGCAGTACTTC.

The chain carries TRBV30 and TRBJ2-4, with TRBD2 matching 7 bases. The CDR3 loop spans 11 amino acids. V gave up 6 bases and J gave up 9 bases; unmatched junction bases: 5. Germline values: CDR1 GTSNPN, CDR2 SVGIG (reference sequence). In DNA, the CDR3 is TGTGCCTGTAACCCGGGGGGCATTCAGTACTTC. Amino acid sequence: CACNPGGIQYF.

This clone occurred many times. The sample has other DNA sequences that encode this CDR3 too. V usage is TRBV19 and J usage is TRBJ2-7; D is possibly TRBD1 (6 bases). The germline V gene has CDR1 LNHDA and CDR2 SQIVND (reference sequence). The CDR3 has 11 residues. The V and J ends lost 8 bases and 3 bases respectively, with 8 bases between them. The DNA for the CDR3 is TGTGCCAGTGGGGGCGGCTACGAGCAGTACTTC. The encoded protein is CASGGGYEQYF.

V and J are TRBV28 and TRBJ2-7, with 8 bases matching TRBD1. The ends lost 2 bases at V and 4 bases at J; junction bases unmatched: 4. This CDR3 is built from 14 residues. CDR1 MDHEN and CDR2 SYDVKM come from the germline V gene. The CDR3 sequence is CASSLSWTGYEQYF. The CDR3 coding sequence is TGTGCCAGCAGTTTAAGTTGGACAGGGTACGAGCAGTACTTC.

This clone has more than one count but fewer than ten. This sample includes further DNA sequences coding for the same CDR3. The chain links TRBV7-9 to TRBJ1-1; the D is unclear. Per germline, CDR1 SEHNR and CDR2 FQNEAQ (reference sequence). The CDR3 runs 13 residues. V lost 3 bases, J lost 1 base, and 6 bases lay in between. The CDR3 protein is CASSLEGNTEAFF. CDR3 nucleotide sequence: TGTGCCAGCAGCTTGGAGGGGAACACTGAAGCTTTCTTT.

The rearrangement links TRBV10-3 to TRBJ2-5; no firm D call. The germline V gene has CDR1 ENHRY and CDR2 SYGVKD. This CDR3 contains 12 residues. V lost 5 bases, J lost 1 base, and 5 bases lay in between. CDR3 DNA sequence: TGTGCCATCAGTCCCGCCCAAGAGACCCAGTACTTC. Protein product: CAISPAQETQYF.

The rearrangement joins TRBV29-1 to TRBJ1-3, with a weak D call TRBD1 (5 bases). The length of the CDR3 is 16 residues. V dropped 1 base and J dropped 3 bases, with 16 bases sitting between them. Germline CDR1 is SQVTM and CDR2 is ANQGSEA. The CDR3 is CSVEVWGGSVGNTIYF. CDR3 nucleotides: TGCAGCGTTGAAGTATGGGGGGGGTCGGTTGGAAACACCATATATTTT.

This clone was detected only a few times. This chain connects TRBV29-1 to TRBJ1-2, with D perhaps TRBD1 (5 bases). CDR1 SQVTM and CDR2 ANQGSEA come from the germline V gene. This CDR3 contains 13 residues. Trimming took off 5 bases at V and 2 bases at J, with 12 bases between the two ends. The CDR3 nucleotides are TGCAGCGTTCTGGGGGGAACAAACTATGGCTACACCTTC. Translated: CSVLGGTNYGYTF.

The chain uses TRBV9 and TRBJ2-1; 10 nucleotides agree with TRBD2. The CDR3 totals 15 residues. Unmatched junction bases numbered 3, after V lost 2 bases and J lost 4 bases. The V gene's germline CDR1 is SGDLS and CDR2 YYNGEE. The CDR3 bases are TGTGCCAGCAGCGTCCTAGCGGGAGAGTACAATGAGCAGTTCTTC. The encoded protein is CASSVLAGEYNEQFF.

The chain employs TRBV29-1 and TRBJ2-1; D possibly matches TRBD1 or TRBD2 (5 bases each). V was shortened by 8 bases and J by 6 bases, with 20 bases between the two germline ends. This CDR3 has 14 amino acids. Germline-derived CDR1 and CDR2 are SQVTM and ANQGSEA. The CDR3 region is CSIDRDPRPNEQFF. Written as DNA, the CDR3 is TGCAGCATCGACCGGGACCCTAGGCCCAATGAGCAGTTCTTC.

The rearrangement links TRBV30 to TRBJ2-7, with 8 bases aligning to TRBD1. The CDR3 runs 11 residues. The trim removed 5 bases at V and 6 bases at J, leaving 3 bases unmatched. The V gene's germline CDR1 is GTSNPN and CDR2 SVGIG (reference sequence). CDR3 sequence: CAWETGGEQYF. CDR3 in DNA: TGTGCCTGGGAAACAGGGGGCGAGCAGTACTTC.

The V gene is TRBV9, the J gene TRBJ1-2, with no clear D. Trimming took off 0 bases at V and 3 bases at J, with 6 bases between the two ends. Germline assignment: CDR1 SGDLS and CDR2 YYNGEE. The CDR3 covers 13 residues. The CDR3 region is CASSVGKDYGYTF. The CDR3 nucleotides read TGTGCCAGCAGCGTAGGGAAGGACTATGGCTACACCTTC.

This clone was observed a handful of times. The V gene is TRBV10-1, the J gene TRBJ1-1; 10 positions agree with TRBD1. CDR1 WNHNN and CDR2 SYGVQD come from the germline V gene (reference sequence). The CDR3 covers 15 residues. J lost 3 bases, V lost 2 bases, and 3 bases had no gene match. In DNA, the CDR3 is TGCGCCAGCAGTGAGGCGGGGACAGGGGACACTGAAGCTTTCTTT. Translated: CASSEAGTGDTEAFF.

V is TRBV4-1 and J is TRBJ2-4, with 8 bases matching TRBD2. Germline CDR1 MGHRA, CDR2 YSYEKL. The V gene end was trimmed by 1 base and the J gene end by 8 bases; junction bases not matched to a gene: 16. There are 18 residues in the CDR3. The CDR3 protein is CASSQVRGARASAHIQYF. The CDR3 nucleotides read TGCGCCAGCAGCCAAGTGCGGGGGGCGCGTGCCTCAGCTCACATTCAGTACTTC.